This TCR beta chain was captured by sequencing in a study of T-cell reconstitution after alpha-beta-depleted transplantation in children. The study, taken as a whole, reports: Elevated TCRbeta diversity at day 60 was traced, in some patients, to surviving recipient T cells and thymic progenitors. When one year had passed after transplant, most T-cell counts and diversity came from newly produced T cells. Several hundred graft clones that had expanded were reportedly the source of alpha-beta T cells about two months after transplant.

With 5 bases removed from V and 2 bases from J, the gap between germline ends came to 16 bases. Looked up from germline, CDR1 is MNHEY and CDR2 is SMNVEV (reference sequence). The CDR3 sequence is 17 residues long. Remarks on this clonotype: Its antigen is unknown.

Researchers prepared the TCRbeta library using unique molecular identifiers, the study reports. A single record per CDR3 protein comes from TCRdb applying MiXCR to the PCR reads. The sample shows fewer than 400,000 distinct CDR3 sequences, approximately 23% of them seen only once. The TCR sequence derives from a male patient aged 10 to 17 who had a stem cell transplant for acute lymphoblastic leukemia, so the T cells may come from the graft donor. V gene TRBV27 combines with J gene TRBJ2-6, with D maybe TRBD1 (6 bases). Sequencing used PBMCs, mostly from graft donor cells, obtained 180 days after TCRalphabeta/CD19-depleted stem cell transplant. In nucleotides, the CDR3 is TGTGCCAGCAGTAAATCCCCGACAGGCACTGGGGCCAACGTCCTGACTTTC. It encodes CASSKSPTGTGANVLTF.